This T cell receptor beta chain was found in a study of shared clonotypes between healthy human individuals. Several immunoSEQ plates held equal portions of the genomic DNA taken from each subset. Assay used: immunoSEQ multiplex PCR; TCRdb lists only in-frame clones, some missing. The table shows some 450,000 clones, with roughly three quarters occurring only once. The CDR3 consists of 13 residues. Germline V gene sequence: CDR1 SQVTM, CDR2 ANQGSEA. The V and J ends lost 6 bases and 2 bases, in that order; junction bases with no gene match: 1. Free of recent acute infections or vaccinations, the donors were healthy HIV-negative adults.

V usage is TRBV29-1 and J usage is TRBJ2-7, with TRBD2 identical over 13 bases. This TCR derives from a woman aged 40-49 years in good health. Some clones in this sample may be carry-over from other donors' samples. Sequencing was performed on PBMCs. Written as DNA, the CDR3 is TGCAGCGTGGGGACTAGCGGGACCTACGAGCAGTACTTC. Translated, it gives CSVGTSGTYEQYF.